The 16 T cell receptor beta chains below all came from one sample that was sequenced in a study of cytomegalovirus exposure and HLA in healthy donors. The primer mix had 60 Vbeta and 13 Jbeta primers. Some clones are missing from TCRdb's copy, which holds only in-frame ones; the method was immunoSEQ multiplex PCR. The sample gives 150,000 to 200,000 clones, roughly 80% of which show up once; roughly 7.6% is in the top ten. Material for sequencing was PBMCs. The source is a woman in her 40s in good health and CMV-seropositive.

V is TRBV5-8 and J is TRBJ2-7, with TRBD1 as a possible D gene (5 bases). The V end was cut by 0 bases, the J end by 5 bases, with 9 bases between. The CDR3 loop spans 13 amino acids. The germline CDR1 and CDR2 sequences are SGHTS and YDEGEE. In nucleotides, the CDR3 is TGTGCCAGCAGCTTGGGGGCAGGGCACGAGCAGTACTTC. This gives the protein CASSLGAGHEQYF.

The chain links TRBV27 to TRBJ2-6; TRBD1 matches at 9 bases. V was clipped by 3 bases and J by 2 bases; unmatched bases: 5. The CDR3 is 17 amino acids. Per germline, CDR1 MNHEY and CDR2 SMNVEV (reference sequence). The CDR3 protein is CASSFGQGKAGANVLTF. Written as DNA, the CDR3 is TGTGCCAGCAGTTTTGGACAGGGGAAGGCTGGGGCCAACGTCCTGACTTTC.

The chain combines TRBV9 with TRBJ1-6, with D uncertain. Trimming removed 0 bases from V and 0 bases from J, with 7 bases in between. Germline V gives CDR1 SGDLS, CDR2 YYNGEE. The CDR3 has 16 residues. The CDR3 loop is CASSVDLSSYNSPLHF. CDR3 coding DNA: TGTGCCAGCAGCGTAGACCTGAGCTCCTATAATTCACCCCTCCACTTT.

The rearrangement uses TRBV19 and TRBJ1-1; D not certain. The ends were cut back, 1 base at V and 10 bases at J, with 7 bases in the middle. In germline, CDR1 is LNHDA, CDR2 SQIVND (reference sequence). CDR3 length equals 11 residues. CDR3 bases: TGTGCCAGTAGTATAGCGGTTGGAGCTTTCTTT. Its protein product is CASSIAVGAFF.

This sequence joins TRBV7-2 and TRBJ2-6, with TRBD2 as a possible D gene (5 bases). Per the germline V gene, CDR1 is SGHTA and CDR2 is FQGNSA. Deletions cut 5 bases from V and 1 base from J, with 21 bases between. The CDR3 extends over 19 amino acids. For the CDR3, the DNA is TGTGCCAGCAGCCCCCATCGGCTTTCGGAGGCGTCTGGGGCCAACGTCCTGACTTTC. Translating it yields CASSPHRLSEASGANVLTF.

The chain uses TRBV28 and TRBJ2-1; tentatively, D is TRBD2 (5 bases). Deletions cut 2 bases from V and 0 bases from J, with 8 bases between. The CDR3 sequence is 15 residues long. Germline V gives CDR1 MDHEN, CDR2 SYDVKM. The CDR3 region is CASSLLGSSYNEQFF. CDR3 DNA sequence: TGTGCCAGCAGTTTACTAGGGAGCTCCTACAATGAGCAGTTCTTC.

CDR3 coding DNA: TGTGCCACCAGCAGAGTGTTGCAGGGGAAGTACGAGCAGTACTTC. As protein: CATSRVLQGKYEQYF. The genes are TRBV15 and TRBJ2-7, with D possibly being TRBD1 (6 bases). Germline loops: CDR1 LNHNV, CDR2 YYDKDF (reference sequence). The CDR3 has 15 amino acids. Trimming took off 1 base at V and 4 bases at J, with 14 bases between the two ends.

This chain uses TRBV2 with TRBJ2-3; unclear D gene. V dropped 4 bases and J dropped 7 bases, with 6 bases sitting between them. Looked up from germline, CDR1 is SNHLY and CDR2 is FYNNEI. The length of the CDR3 is 11 residues. The CDR3 region has the DNA TGTGCCAGCAGTGTTTTATATACGCAGTATTTT. Residues: CASSVLYTQYF. Full variable domain (outside the CDR3, taken from reference TRBV2 and TRBJ2-3): EPEVTQTPSHQVTQMGQEVILRCVPISNHLYFYWYRQILGQKVEFLVSFYNNEISEKSEIFDDQFSVERPDGSNFTLKIRSTKLEDSAMYFCASSVLYTQYFGPGTRLTVL.

This clone came up once. The CDR3 protein is CASRREARTGELFF. CDR3 coding DNA: TGCGCCAGCCGGCGGGAGGCGAGGACCGGGGAGCTGTTTTTT. The J gene is TRBJ2-2, the V gene TRBV10-1; TRBD2 agrees at 8 bases. Germline loops: CDR1 WNHNN, CDR2 SYGVQD (reference sequence). This CDR3 spans 14 amino acids. Trimming took 8 bases from V and 5 from J; bases not matched to a gene: 7.

V and J are TRBV28 and TRBJ1-3; D is uncertain. Deletions cut 8 bases from V and 0 bases from J, with 5 bases between. The CDR3 loop spans 12 amino acids. Germline CDR1 and CDR2: MDHEN and SYDVKM. The CDR3 is CASGLSGNTIYF. CDR3 DNA sequence: TGTGCCAGCGGGCTCTCTGGAAACACCATATATTTT.

DNA of the CDR3: TGTGCCAGCAGCCATCTAGCGGGAGTTACGAGCTCCTACAATGAGCAGTTCTTC. This gives the protein CASSHLAGVTSSYNEQFF. The V gene is TRBV4-2, the J gene TRBJ2-1; 10 bases agree with TRBD2. Germline CDR1 and CDR2: LGHNA and YNFKEQ. V shed 3 bases and J 0 bases; nucleotides not matched to a gene: 8. This CDR3 comprises 18 residues.

This clone was observed a handful of times. This sequence joins TRBV28 and TRBJ1-2, with TRBD1 matching 7 bases. Unmatched junction bases numbered 10, after V lost 7 bases and J lost 8 bases. The CDR3 sequence is 13 residues long. In germline, CDR1 is MDHEN, CDR2 SYDVKM. In nucleotides, the CDR3 is TGTGCCAGCACTCCCGACAGGGTTGACGGCTACACCTTC. This codes for CASTPDRVDGYTF.

V usage is TRBV5-4 and J usage is TRBJ2-7; tentative D call: TRBD1 (6 bases). Germline V gene data show CDR1 as SGHNT and CDR2 as YYREEE (reference sequence). The CDR3 has 16 residues. Trimming left V 4 bases short and J 2 bases short, with 19 bases between. The CDR3 coding sequence is TGTGCCAGCAGCCCCAAGACGGGACATTTAACCTACGAGCAGTACTTC. It specifies CASSPKTGHLTYEQYF.

This CDR3 reads CASSQDKLDEQFF. CDR3 DNA sequence: TGCGCCAGCAGCCAAGATAAACTAGATGAGCAGTTCTTC. The chain recombines TRBV4-3 with TRBJ2-1; D is perhaps TRBD2 (5 bases). The CDR3 has 13 amino acids. Between the trimmed V and J ends, which lost 0 bases and 8 bases, there was a span of 8 bases. Looked up from germline, CDR1 is LGHNA and CDR2 is YSLEER.

This rearrangement joins TRBV12-2 to TRBJ1-1; the listed D gene, TRBD1, was not tested against the DNA. TRBV12-2 is deemed a pseudogene. CDR3 length: 16 residues. DNA for the CDR3: TGTGCAAGTCGCTTACCGGCAGGGGAAGGGGGCACTGAAGCTTTCTTT. Its protein product is CASRLPAGEGGTEAFF.

The chain has TRBV29-1 and TRBJ2-1, with D tentatively TRBD2 (5 bases). Germline V gene lookup returns CDR1 SQVTM and CDR2 ANQGSEA. The length of the CDR3 is 14 residues. Trimming stripped 4 bases from V and 1 base from J, with 11 bases between. The CDR3 protein is CSVVRGFSYNEQFF. The CDR3 DNA follows: TGCAGCGTTGTACGGGGATTTTCCTACAATGAGCAGTTCTTC.